This TCR beta chain was found in a study of Graves' ophthalmopathy and Graves' hyperthyroidism. Scientists amplified the TCR beta CDR3 regions from RNA transcripts. Second-round multiplex PCR came after first-round RT-PCR with HTBI primers. TCRdb passed the multiplex PCR reads through MiXCR, listing each CDR3 protein once. In the table there are around 1.1 million distinct CDR3 sequences, roughly 35% of which are singletons. CDR1 and CDR2 (germline): SGHTA, FQGNSA. This CDR3 is 15 amino acids long. The V end was cut by 2 bases, the J end by 7 bases, with 17 bases between. This clonotype was counted at least ten times.

J is TRBJ1-2 and V is TRBV7-2; tentative D call: TRBD1 (5 bases). This receptor was identified in an adult man with Graves' hyperthyroidism. Sequencing used peripheral blood or thyroid tissue (not recorded which). The CDR3 sequence: CASSLISQSGAGYTF. CDR3 nucleotide sequence: TGTGCCAGCAGCTTAATAAGTCAGTCCGGGGCTGGCTACACCTTC.